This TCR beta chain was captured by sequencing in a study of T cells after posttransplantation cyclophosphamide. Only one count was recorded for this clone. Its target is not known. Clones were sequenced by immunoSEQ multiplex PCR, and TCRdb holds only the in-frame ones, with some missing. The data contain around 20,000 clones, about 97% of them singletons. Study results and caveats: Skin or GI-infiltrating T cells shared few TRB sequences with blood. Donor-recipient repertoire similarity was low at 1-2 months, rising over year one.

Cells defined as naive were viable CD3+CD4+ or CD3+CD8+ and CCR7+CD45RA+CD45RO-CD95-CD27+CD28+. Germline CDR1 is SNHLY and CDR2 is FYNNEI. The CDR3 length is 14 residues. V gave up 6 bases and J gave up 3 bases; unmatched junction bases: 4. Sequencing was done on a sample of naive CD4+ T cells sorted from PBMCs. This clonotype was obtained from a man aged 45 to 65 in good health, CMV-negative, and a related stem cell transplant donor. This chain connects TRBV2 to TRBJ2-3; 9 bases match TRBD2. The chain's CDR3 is CASSDSGSTDTQYF. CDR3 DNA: TGTGCCAGCAGCGATAGCGGGAGTACAGATACGCAGTATTTT.